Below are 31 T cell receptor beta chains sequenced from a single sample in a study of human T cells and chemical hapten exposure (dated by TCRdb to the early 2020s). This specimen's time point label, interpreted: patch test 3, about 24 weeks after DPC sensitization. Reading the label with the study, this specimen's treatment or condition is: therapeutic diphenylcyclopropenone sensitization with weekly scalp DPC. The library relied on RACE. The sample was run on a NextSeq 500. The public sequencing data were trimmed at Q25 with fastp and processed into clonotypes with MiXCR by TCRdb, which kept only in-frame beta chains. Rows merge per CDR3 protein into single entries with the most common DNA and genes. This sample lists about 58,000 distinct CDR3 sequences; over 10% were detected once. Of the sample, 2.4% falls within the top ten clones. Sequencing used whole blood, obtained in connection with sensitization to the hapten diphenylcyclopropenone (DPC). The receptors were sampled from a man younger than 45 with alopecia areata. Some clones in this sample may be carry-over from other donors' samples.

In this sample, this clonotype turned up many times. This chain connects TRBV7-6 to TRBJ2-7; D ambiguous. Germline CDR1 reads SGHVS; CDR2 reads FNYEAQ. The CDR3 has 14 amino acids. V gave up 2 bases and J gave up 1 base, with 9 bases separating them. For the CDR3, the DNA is TGTGCCAGCAGCTTAAGGCAGTGGTCCTACGAGCAGTACTTC. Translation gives CASSLRQWSYEQYF.

CDR3 loop: CASSSSDYQETQYF. In DNA, the CDR3 is TGTGCCAGCAGCTCCAGTGATTACCAAGAGACCCAGTACTTC. J is TRBJ2-5 and V is TRBV5-4; D not resolved. V was cut by 3 bases and J by 0 bases, with 9 bases left in between. CDR1 is SGHNT and CDR2 is YYREEE in the germline V gene (reference sequence). CDR3 length: 14 residues.

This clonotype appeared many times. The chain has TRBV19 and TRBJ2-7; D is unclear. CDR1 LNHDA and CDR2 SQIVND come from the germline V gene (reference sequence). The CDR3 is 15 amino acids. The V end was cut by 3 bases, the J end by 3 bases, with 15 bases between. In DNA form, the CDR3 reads TGTGCCAGTAGTATTAAGCCAGAGCTCAACTACGAGCAGTACTTC. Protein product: CASSIKPELNYEQYF.

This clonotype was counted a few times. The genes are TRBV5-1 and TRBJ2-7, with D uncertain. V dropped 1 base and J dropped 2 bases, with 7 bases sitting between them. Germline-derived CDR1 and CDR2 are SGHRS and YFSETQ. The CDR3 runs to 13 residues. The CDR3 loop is CASSLTDPYEQYF. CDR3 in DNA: TGCGCCAGCAGCTTGACAGATCCCTACGAGCAGTACTTC.

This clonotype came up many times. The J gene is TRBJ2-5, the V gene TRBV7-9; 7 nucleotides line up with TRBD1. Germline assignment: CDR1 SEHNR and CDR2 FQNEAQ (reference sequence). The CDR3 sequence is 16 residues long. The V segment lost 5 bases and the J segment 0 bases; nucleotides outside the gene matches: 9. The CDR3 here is CASSPPTGLYQETQYF. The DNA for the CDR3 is TGTGCCAGCAGCCCCCCGACAGGGCTTTACCAAGAGACCCAGTACTTC.

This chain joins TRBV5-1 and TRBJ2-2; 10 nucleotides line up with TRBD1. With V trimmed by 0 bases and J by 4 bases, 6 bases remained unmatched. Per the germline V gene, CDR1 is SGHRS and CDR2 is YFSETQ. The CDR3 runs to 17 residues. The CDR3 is CASSLGQGASGTGELFF. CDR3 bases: TGCGCCAGCAGCTTGGGACAGGGGGCATCGGGCACCGGGGAGCTGTTTTTT.

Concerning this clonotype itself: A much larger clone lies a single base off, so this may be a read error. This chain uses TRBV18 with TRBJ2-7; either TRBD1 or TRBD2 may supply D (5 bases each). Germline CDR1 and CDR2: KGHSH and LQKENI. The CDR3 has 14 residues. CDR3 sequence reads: CVSSPGRSSYEQYF. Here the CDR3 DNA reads TGTGTCAGCTCACCGGGACGGAGCTCCTACGAGCAGTACTTC.

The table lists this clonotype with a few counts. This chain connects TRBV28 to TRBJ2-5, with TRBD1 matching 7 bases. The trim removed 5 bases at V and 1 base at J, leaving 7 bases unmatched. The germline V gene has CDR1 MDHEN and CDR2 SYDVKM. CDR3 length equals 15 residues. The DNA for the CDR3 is TGTGCCAGCAGTCCCAAGGGGACAGTCCAAGAGACCCAGTACTTC. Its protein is CASSPKGTVQETQYF.

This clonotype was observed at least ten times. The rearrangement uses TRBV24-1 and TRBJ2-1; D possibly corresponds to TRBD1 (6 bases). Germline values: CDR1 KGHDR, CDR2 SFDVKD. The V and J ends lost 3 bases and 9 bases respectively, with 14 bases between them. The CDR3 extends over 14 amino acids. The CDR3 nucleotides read TGTGCCACCAGTGATGTCCGAACAGGGCCTGAGCAGTTCTTC. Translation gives CATSDVRTGPEQFF.

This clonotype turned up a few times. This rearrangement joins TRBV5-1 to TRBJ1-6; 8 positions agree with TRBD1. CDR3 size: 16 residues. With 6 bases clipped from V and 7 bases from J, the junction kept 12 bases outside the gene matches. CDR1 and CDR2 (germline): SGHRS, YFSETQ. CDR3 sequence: CASTPSGTGWNSPLHF. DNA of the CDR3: TGCGCCAGCACCCCATCCGGGACAGGATGGAATTCACCCCTCCACTTT. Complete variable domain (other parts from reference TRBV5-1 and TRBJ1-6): KAGVTQTPRYLIKTRGQQVTLSCSPISGHRSVSWYQQTPGQGLQFLFEYFSETQRNKGNFPGRFSGRQFSNSRSEMNVSTLELGDSALYLCASTPSGTGWNSPLHFGNGTRLTVT.

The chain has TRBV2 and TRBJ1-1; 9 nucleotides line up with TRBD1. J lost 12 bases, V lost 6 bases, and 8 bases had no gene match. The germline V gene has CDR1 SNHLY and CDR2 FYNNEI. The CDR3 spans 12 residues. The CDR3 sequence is CASRRTGAVSFF. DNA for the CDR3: TGTGCCAGCAGGCGGACAGGGGCTGTATCTTTCTTT. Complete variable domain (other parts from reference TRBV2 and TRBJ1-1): EPEVTQTPSHQVTQMGQEVILRCVPISNHLYFYWYRQILGQKVEFLVSFYNNEISEKSEIFDDQFSVERPDGSNFTLKIRSTKLEDSAMYFCASRRTGAVSFFGQGTRLTVV.

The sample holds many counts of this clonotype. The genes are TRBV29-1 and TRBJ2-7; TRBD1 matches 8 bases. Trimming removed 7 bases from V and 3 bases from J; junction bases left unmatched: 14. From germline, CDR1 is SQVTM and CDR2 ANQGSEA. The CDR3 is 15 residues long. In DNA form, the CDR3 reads TGCAGCGCCACCGGACAGGGTGTAAAATTCTACGAGCAGTACTTC. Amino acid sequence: CSATGQGVKFYEQYF.

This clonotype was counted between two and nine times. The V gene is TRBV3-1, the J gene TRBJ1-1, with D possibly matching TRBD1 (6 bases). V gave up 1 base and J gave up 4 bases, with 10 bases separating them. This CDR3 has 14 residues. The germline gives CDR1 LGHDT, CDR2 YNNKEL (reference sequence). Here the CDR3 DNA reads TGTGCCAGCAGCCAAGCACAGGGCAGCACTGAAGCTTTCTTT. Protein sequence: CASSQAQGSTEAFF.

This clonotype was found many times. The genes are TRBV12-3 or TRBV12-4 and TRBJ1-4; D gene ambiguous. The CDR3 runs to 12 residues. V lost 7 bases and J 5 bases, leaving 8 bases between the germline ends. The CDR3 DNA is TGTGCCAGCAACCTAGGAAATGAAAAACTGTTTTTT. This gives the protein CASNLGNEKLFF.

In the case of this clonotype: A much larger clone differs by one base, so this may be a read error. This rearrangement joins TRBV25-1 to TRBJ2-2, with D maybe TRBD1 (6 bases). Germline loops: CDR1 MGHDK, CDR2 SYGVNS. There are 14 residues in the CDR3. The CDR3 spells CASSEFGGTEELFF. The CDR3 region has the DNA TGTGCCAGCAGTGAATTTGGGGGCACCGAGGAGCTGTTTTTT.

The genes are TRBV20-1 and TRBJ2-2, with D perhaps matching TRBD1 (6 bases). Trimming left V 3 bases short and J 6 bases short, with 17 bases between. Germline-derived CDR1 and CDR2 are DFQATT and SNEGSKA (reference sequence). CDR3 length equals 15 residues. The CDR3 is CSARNGQRGAGELFF. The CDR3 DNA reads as TGCAGTGCTAGGAACGGACAGAGGGGAGCCGGGGAGCTGTTTTTT.

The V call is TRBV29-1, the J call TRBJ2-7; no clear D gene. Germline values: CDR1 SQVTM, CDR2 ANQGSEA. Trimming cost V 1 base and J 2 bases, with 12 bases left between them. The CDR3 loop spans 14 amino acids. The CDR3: CSVEVRSATYEQYF. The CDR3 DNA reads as TGCAGCGTTGAAGTCAGGTCTGCTACCTACGAGCAGTACTTC.

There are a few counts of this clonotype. CDR3 sequence reads: CASSEQGQYNEQFF. The CDR3 DNA reads as TGTGCCAGCAGTGAACAAGGGCAGTACAATGAGCAGTTCTTC. This chain uses TRBV2 with TRBJ2-1; D is unresolved. This CDR3 is built from 14 residues. V lost 2 bases and J lost 4, with 9 bases in between. CDR1 SNHLY and CDR2 FYNNEI come from the germline V gene.

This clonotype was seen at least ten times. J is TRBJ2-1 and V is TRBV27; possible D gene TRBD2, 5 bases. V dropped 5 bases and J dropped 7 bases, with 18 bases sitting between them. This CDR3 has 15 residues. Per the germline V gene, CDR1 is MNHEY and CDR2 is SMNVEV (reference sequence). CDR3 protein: CASSPKRTQGNEQFF. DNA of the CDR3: TGTGCCAGCAGTCCAAAGCGGACCCAAGGGAATGAGCAGTTCTTC.

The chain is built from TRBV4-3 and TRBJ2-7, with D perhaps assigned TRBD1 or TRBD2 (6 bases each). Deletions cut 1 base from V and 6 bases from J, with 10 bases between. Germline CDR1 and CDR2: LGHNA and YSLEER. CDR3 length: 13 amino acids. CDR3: CASSQVEGGEQYF. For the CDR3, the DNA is TGCGCCAGCAGCCAAGTGGAGGGGGGCGAGCAGTACTTC.

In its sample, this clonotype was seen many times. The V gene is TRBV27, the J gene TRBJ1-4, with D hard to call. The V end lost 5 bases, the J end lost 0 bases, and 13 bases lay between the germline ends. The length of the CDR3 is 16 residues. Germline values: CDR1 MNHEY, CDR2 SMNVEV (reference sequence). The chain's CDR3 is CASSPRGSATNEKLFF. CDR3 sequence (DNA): TGTGCCAGCAGTCCCCGCGGATCTGCAACTAATGAAAAACTGTTTTTT.

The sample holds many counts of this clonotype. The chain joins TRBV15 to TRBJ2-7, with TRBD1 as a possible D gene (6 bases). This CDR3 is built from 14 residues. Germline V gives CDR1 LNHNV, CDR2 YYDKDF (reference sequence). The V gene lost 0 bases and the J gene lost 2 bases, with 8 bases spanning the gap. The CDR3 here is CATSRDRGTYEQYF. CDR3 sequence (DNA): TGTGCCACCAGCAGAGACAGGGGTACCTACGAGCAGTACTTC.

Here the CDR3 reads CASSFVRASGANVLTF. Written as DNA, the CDR3 is TGTGCCAGCAGTTTCGTCCGGGCCTCTGGGGCCAACGTCCTGACTTTC. V usage is TRBV12-3 or TRBV12-4 and J usage is TRBJ2-6; D remains ambiguous. V lost 3 bases to trimming and J lost 0 bases, with 9 bases between them. There are 16 residues in the CDR3.

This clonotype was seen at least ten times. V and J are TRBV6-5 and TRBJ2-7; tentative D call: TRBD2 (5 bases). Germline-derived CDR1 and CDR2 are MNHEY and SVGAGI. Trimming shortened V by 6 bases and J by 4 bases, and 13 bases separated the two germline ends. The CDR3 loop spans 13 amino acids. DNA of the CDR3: TGTGCCAGCAGACCCGGCGGAGGTTACGAGCAGTACTTC. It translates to CASRPGGGYEQYF.

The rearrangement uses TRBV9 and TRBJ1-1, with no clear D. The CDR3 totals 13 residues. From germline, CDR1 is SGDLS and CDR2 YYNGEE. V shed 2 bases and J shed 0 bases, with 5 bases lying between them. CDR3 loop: CASSVRLNTEAFF. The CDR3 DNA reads TGTGCCAGCAGCGTCCGGTTGAACACTGAAGCTTTCTTT.

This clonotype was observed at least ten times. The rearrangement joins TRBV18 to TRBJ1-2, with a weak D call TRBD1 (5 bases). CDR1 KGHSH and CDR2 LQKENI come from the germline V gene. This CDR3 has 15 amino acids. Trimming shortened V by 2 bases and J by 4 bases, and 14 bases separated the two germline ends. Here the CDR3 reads CASSPATDRGYGYTF. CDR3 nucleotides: TGTGCCAGCTCACCAGCAACCGACAGAGGCTATGGCTACACCTTC. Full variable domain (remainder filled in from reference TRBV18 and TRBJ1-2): NAGVMQNPRHLVRRRGQEARLRCSPMKGHSHVYWYRQLPEEGLKFMVYLQKENIIDESGMPKERFSAEFPKEGPSILRIQQVVRGDSAAYFCASSPATDRGYGYTFGSGTRLTVV.

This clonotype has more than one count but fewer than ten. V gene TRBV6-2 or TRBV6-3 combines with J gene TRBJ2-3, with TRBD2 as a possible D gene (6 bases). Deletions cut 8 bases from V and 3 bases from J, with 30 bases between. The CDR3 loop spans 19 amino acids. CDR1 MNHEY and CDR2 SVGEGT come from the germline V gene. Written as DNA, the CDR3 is TGTGCCAGCCTCTCCCGACGTTCTAGCGTGGTAGTCAAAACAGATACGCAGTATTTT. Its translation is CASLSRRSSVVVKTDTQYF.

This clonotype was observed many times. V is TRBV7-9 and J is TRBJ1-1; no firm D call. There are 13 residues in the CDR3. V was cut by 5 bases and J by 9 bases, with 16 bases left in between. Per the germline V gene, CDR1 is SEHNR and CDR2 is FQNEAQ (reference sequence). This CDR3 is CASSPIWALQAFF. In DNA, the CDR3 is TGTGCCAGCAGCCCGATATGGGCGCTTCAAGCTTTCTTT.

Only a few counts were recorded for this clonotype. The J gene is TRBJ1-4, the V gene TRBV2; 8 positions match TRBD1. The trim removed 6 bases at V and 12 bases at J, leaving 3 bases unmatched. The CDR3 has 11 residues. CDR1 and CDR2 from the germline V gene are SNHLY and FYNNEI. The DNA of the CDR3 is TGTGCCAGCAGAGTGGACAGGGAACTGTTTTTT. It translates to CASRVDRELFF.

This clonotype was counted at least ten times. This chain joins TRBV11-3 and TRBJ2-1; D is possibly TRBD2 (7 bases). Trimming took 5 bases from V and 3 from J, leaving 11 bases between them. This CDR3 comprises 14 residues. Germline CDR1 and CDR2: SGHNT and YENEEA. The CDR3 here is CASSRRGGYNEQFF. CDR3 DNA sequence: TGTGCCAGCAGCCGGAGGGGGGGCTACAATGAGCAGTTCTTC. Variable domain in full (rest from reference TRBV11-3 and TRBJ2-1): EAGVVQSPRYKIIEKKQPVAFWCNPISGHNTLYWYLQNLGQGPELLIRYENEEAVDDSQLPKDRFSAERLKGVDSTLKIQPAELGDSAVYLCASSRRGGYNEQFFGPGTRLTVL.

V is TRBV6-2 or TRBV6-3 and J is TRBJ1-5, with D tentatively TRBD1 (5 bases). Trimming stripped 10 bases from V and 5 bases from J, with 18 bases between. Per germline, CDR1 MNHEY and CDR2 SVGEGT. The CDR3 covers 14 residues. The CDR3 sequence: CANTALRGYQPQHF. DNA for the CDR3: TGTGCCAACACCGCCCTCCGGGGCTATCAGCCCCAGCATTTT.